The clone carrying this T cell receptor beta chain was detected many times. The germline V gene encodes CDR1 SEHNR and CDR2 FQNEAQ (reference sequence). V was pared by 0 bases and J by 8 bases, with 13 bases between. The CDR3 runs 14 residues. This record comes from a study of T cells in Graves' hyperthyroidism and ophthalmopathy. Blood was drawn at first hyperthyroidism diagnosis, before any ophthalmopathy symptoms. Regions amplified from RNA transcripts were the TCR beta CDR3 regions. When the TCR CDR3 underwent first-round RT-PCR, the HTBI primer set was used. TCRdb independently ran MiXCR on the multiplex PCR reads; one entry per CDR3 protein. The table lists over 120,000 distinct CDR3 sequences, less than 25% of them singletons, with around two thirds in the top ten.

The TCR sequence derives from a woman between 45 and 60 years old with Graves' hyperthyroidism that later progressed to Graves' ophthalmopathy. The chain combines TRBV7-9 with TRBJ1-2, with D unclear. Sequencing used blood. In DNA, the CDR3 is TGTGCCAGCAGCTTAGCATCACTCAGTCGCGGCTACACCTTC. Translating gives CASSLASLSRGYTF.